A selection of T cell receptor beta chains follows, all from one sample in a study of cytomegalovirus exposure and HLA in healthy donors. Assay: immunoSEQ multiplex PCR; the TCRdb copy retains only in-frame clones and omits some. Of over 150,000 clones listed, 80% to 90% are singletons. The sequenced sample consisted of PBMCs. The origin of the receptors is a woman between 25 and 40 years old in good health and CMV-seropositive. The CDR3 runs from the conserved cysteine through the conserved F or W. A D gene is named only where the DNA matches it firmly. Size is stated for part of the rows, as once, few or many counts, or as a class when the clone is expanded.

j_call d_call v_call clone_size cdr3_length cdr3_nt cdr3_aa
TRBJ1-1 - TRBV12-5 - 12 TGTGCTAGTGGTTTGGACGGGAGGGGAGCTTTCTTT CASGLDGRGAFF
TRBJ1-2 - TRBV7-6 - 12 TGTGCCAGCAGCTTGGCCCCCTATGGCTACACCTTC CASSLAPYGYTF
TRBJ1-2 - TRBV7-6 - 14 TGTGCCAGCAGCCCTAATCCGACAGGCGTGATTTACACCTTC CASSPNPTGVIYTF
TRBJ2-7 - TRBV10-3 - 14 TGTGCCATCAGTGAAAGTCACGGTCTCTACGAGCAGTACTTC CAISESHGLYEQYF
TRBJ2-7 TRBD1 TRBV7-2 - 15 TGTGCCAGCAGCTTAGGTTCGGGACAGGGCTTTCAGCAGTACTTC CASSLGSGQGFQQYF
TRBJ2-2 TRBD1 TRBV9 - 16 TGTGCCAGCAGCGCCGGGACAGCCCGTTTCACCGGGGAGCTGTTTTTT CASSAGTARFTGELFF
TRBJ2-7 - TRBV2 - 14 TGTGCCAGCAGCTCTATACAGGTATCCTACGAGCAGTACTTC CASSSIQVSYEQYF
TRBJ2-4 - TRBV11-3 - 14 TGTGCCAGCAGCCGAAGCAGGGGTGAGGGCATTCAGTACTTC CASSRSRGEGIQYF
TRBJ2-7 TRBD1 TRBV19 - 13 TGTGCCAGTGGCCACAGGGGCGCCTACGAGCAGTACTTC CASGHRGAYEQYF
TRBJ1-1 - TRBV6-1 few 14 TGTGCCAGCAGTTTCAGCGGGGGAGGAACTGAAGCTTTCTTT CASSFSGGGTEAFF
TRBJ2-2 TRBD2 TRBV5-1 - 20 TGCGCCAGCAGCTTTATGGGGGCTAGCGGGGGCCCTAGGAACACCGGGGAGCTGTTTTTT CASSFMGASGGPRNTGELFF
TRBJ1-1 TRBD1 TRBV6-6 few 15 TGTGCCAGCAGTTTGACCGGGACAGGGGGCACTGAAGCTTTCTTT CASSLTGTGGTEAFF
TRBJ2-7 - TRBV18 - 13 TGTGCCAGCTCACCCCGGGAAACCTACGAGCAGTACTTC CASSPRETYEQYF
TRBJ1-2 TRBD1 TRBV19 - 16 TGTGCCAGTAGTCGACAGGCGTACAGGGGAGACTATGGCTACACCTTC CASSRQAYRGDYGYTF
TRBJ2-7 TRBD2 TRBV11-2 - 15 TGTGCCAGCAGCCTCCAGCGGGGGCGACTCTACGAGCAGTACTTC CASSLQRGRLYEQYF
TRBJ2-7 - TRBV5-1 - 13 TGCGCCAGCAGCTTGACATCCTCCTACGAGCAGTACTTC CASSLTSSYEQYF
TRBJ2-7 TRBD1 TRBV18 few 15 TGTGCCAGCTCACCGAGACAGGGAGATCTCTCCGAGCAGTACTTC CASSPRQGDLSEQYF
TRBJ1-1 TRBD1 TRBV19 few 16 TGTGCCAGTAGCCAGCTGACAGGGACTAGGAACACTGAAGCTTTCTTT CASSQLTGTRNTEAFF
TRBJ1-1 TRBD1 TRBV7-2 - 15 TGTGCCAGCAGGCGTCGGGACAGGGGAAACACTGAAGCTTTCTTT CASRRRDRGNTEAFF
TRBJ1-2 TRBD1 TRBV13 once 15 TGTGCCAGCAGCTTAGAGGTACAGGGGTTGGATGGCTACACCTTC CASSLEVQGLDGYTF
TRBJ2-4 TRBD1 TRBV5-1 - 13 TGCGCCAGCAGCGGGGACAGTTTAAACATTCAGTACTTC CASSGDSLNIQYF
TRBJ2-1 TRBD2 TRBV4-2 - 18 TGTGCCAGCAGCCCCGCCCCTGGCGGGGGACTTCCCTACAATGAGCAGTTCTTC CASSPAPGGGLPYNEQFF
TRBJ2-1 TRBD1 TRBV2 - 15 TGTGCCAGCAGTTCGACAGGGTACTCCTACAATGAGCAGTTCTTC CASSSTGYSYNEQFF
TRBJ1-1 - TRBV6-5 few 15 TGTGCCAGCAGTTACTCCGGGCGGGTTAACACTGAAGCTTTCTTT CASSYSGRVNTEAFF
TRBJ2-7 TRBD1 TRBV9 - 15 TGTGCCAGCAGCGTAGGAGGAGGGACAGGGTACGAGCAGTACTTC CASSVGGGTGYEQYF
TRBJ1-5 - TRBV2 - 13 TGTGCCAGCAGTGCCTCGGGAAGTCAGCCCCAGCATTTT CASSASGSQPQHF
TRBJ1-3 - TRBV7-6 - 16 TGTGCCAGCAGCTTGTTTTCGCAGGGAACTGGAAACACCATATATTTT CASSLFSQGTGNTIYF
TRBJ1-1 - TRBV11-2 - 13 TGTGCCAGCAGCTCAGTCCCAGGGACTGAAGCTTTCTTT CASSSVPGTEAFF
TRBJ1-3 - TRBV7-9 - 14 TGTGCCAGCAGCTTTACAGGCTCTGGAAACACCATATATTTT CASSFTGSGNTIYF
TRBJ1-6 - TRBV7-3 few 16 TGTGCCAGCAGCTTAAGAGGGGGTCTCTATAATTCACCCCTCCACTTT CASSLRGGLYNSPLHF
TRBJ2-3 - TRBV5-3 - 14 TGTGCCAGAAGCCCCCAGACTAGCACAGATACGCAGTATTTT CARSPQTSTDTQYF
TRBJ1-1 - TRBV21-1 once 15 TGTGCCAGCAGCAAAGCTAACAGAATGAACACTGAAGCTTTCTTT CASSKANRMNTEAFF
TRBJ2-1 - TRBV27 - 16 TGTGCCAGCAGTTTGTCCAGGGGGGAAGTTCACAATGAGCAGTTCTTC CASSLSRGEVHNEQFF
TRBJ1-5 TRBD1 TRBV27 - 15 TGTGCCAGCAGTTTGGGGACAGTTCCCAATCAGCCCCAGCATTTT CASSLGTVPNQPQHF
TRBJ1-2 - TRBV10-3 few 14 TGTGCCATCAGTGGCCCAGGTGCTTTCTATGGCTACACCTTC CAISGPGAFYGYTF
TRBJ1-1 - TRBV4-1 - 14 TGCGCCAGCAGCCAAATACAGGGTTCCACTGAAGCTTTCTTT CASSQIQGSTEAFF
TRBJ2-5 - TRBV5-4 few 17 TGTGCCAGCAGCCCTACCCCCCCTACTAGAGACCAAGAGACCCAGTACTTC CASSPTPPTRDQETQYF
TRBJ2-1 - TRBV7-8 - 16 TGTGCCAGCAGCTTAACTGTCGGGAGCGCGTACAATGAGCAGTTCTTC CASSLTVGSAYNEQFF
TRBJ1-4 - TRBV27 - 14 TGTGCCAGCAGTTCAATTGCAACTAATGAAAAACTGTTTTTT CASSSIATNEKLFF
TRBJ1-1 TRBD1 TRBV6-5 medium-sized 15 TGTGCCAGCAGTTACTCGGCAGGGGGCAACACTGAAGCTTTCTTT CASSYSAGGNTEAFF
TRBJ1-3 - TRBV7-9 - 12 TGTGCCAGCAGCCTAGGAGGCGGCACCATATATTTT CASSLGGGTIYF